The 23 T cell receptor beta chains given below trace back to one sample, sequenced in a study of immune evolution from preneoplasia to lung adenocarcinoma. Libraries were prepared by immunoSEQ multiplex PCR; TCRdb keeps only in-frame clonotypes and omits some of them. The sample records around 5,000 clones, around four fifths being singletons. The sequencing input was FFPE minimally invasive lung adenocarcinoma tissue. These receptors were taken from a person aged 70 to 85 with lung adenocarcinoma.

The CDR3 DNA sequence: TGTGCCAGCAGCTTAGCGGAGGCTAGCGGGCGTGAGCAGTTCTTC. Its translation is CASSLAEASGREQFF. The chain recombines TRBV7-9 with TRBJ2-1; 8 bases match TRBD2. V lost 0 bases to trimming and J lost 9 bases; unmatched junction nucleotides: 7. This CDR3 comprises 15 residues. CDR1 is SEHNR and CDR2 is FQNEAQ in the germline V gene (reference sequence).

The chain uses TRBV9 and TRBJ2-1, with TRBD2 matching 11 bases. This CDR3 region has 15 residues. V lost 3 bases, J lost 6 bases, and 5 bases stayed unmatched. From germline, CDR1 is SGDLS and CDR2 YYNGEE. CDR3 sequence reads: CASSGSGRAFNEQFF. CDR3 sequence (DNA): TGTGCCAGCAGCGGTAGCGGGAGGGCGTTCAATGAGCAGTTCTTC.

Only a few counts were recorded for this clone. This chain links TRBV7-9 with TRBJ2-7; D gene ambiguous. Germline V gene sequence: CDR1 SEHNR, CDR2 FQNEAQ (reference sequence). The CDR3 has 13 residues. V was clipped by 1 base and J by 4 bases, with 8 bases between them. The CDR3 DNA reads as TGTGCCAGCAGCTTAGGGGCCAAATACGAGCAGTACTTC. As protein: CASSLGAKYEQYF.

CDR3 amino acids: CASSSLAGGSSYEQYF. The CDR3 nucleotides are TGTGCCAGCAGTTCCCTAGCGGGGGGGAGCTCCTACGAGCAGTACTTC. V usage is TRBV6-5 and J usage is TRBJ2-7; 12 bases line up with TRBD2. Germline V lookup: CDR1 MNHEY, CDR2 SVGAGI. V dropped 4 bases and J dropped 0; count of bases not matched to a gene: 4. CDR3 size: 16 residues.

The chain recombines TRBV7-3 with TRBJ2-6; 9 positions match TRBD2. Germline CDR1 reads SGHTA; CDR2 reads FQGTGA. Trimming at V came to 6 bases and at J to 3 bases, leaving 9 bases not matched to a gene. CDR3 length: 17 residues. The CDR3 region is CASSPQPSGVGANVLTF. In nucleotides, the CDR3 is TGTGCCAGCAGTCCACAACCTAGCGGGGTTGGGGCCAACGTCCTGACTTTC.

V and J are TRBV6-5 and TRBJ2-7; 9 bases map to TRBD1. Trimming took 6 bases from V and 4 from J; bases not matched to a gene: 7. Per the germline V gene, CDR1 is MNHEY and CDR2 is SVGAGI. This CDR3 has 14 residues. The CDR3, as DNA: TGTGCCAGCAGATCCGTAGGACAGGGGTACGAGCAGTACTTC. Translated, it gives CASRSVGQGYEQYF.

This sequence joins TRBV6-6 and TRBJ1-1; no definite D call. This CDR3 region has 13 residues. The germline CDR1 and CDR2 sequences are MNHNY and SVGAGI (reference sequence). Trimming removed 0 bases at V and 7 bases at J, with 9 bases between. The CDR3 loop reads CASSYSGDREAFF. DNA for the CDR3: TGTGCCAGCAGTTACTCGGGTGATCGTGAAGCTTTCTTT.

The chain uses TRBV5-6 and TRBJ2-1; TRBD2 agrees at 8 bases. J was trimmed by 2 bases and V by 0 bases; bases with no gene match: 13. The CDR3 covers 19 residues. Germline V CDR1 and CDR2: SGHDT, YYEEEE. The CDR3, as DNA: TGTGCCAGCAGCTTGGGGACGTCGGGGGGGCAATATCCCTACAATGAGCAGTTCTTC. Protein product: CASSLGTSGGQYPYNEQFF.

This rearrangement joins TRBV27 to TRBJ1-1, with D hard to call. The CDR3 is 13 amino acids. CDR1 is MNHEY and CDR2 is SMNVEV in the germline V gene (reference sequence). Trimming removed 4 bases at V and 3 bases at J, with 9 bases between. This CDR3 is CASSYSEYTEAFF. DNA of the CDR3: TGTGCCAGCAGTTATTCAGAATACACTGAAGCTTTCTTT.

J is TRBJ2-2 and V is TRBV10-3; TRBD1 is a possible D gene (6 bases). CDR3 length: 15 amino acids. The V gene's germline CDR1 is ENHRY and CDR2 SYGVKD. V lost 6 bases to trimming and J lost 4 bases, with 15 bases between them. The DNA for the CDR3 is TGTGCCATCAGAAATAAGACAGGCTTCACCGGGGAGCTGTTTTTT. This sequence encodes CAIRNKTGFTGELFF.

This clone rates as medium-sized. V and J are TRBV9 and TRBJ2-5; 7 positions agree with TRBD2. Germline CDR1 SGDLS, CDR2 YYNGEE. V lost 1 base to trimming and J lost 0 bases; unmatched junction nucleotides: 3. CDR3 length: 15 residues. CDR3 bases: TGTGCCAGCAGCGTAATGGGGGGGTACCAAGAGACCCAGTACTTC. Protein: CASSVMGGYQETQYF. The complete variable domain, with remaining parts taken from reference TRBV9 and TRBJ2-5, reads DSGVTQTPKHLITATGQRVTLRCSPRSGDLSVYWYQQSLDQGLQFLIQYYNGEERAKGNILERFSAQQFPDLHSELNLSSLELGDSALYFCASSVMGGYQETQYFGPGTRLLVL.

The rearrangement uses TRBV18 and TRBJ2-7; D might be TRBD1 (7 bases). The CDR3 is made up of 15 amino acids. The V gene lost 3 bases and the J gene lost 3 bases, with 15 bases spanning the gap. Germline CDR1 and CDR2: KGHSH and LQKENI. The CDR3 loop is CASSPVRRDSYEQYF. For the CDR3, the DNA is TGTGCCAGCTCACCCGTTCGGAGGGACAGCTACGAGCAGTACTTC.

This sequence joins TRBV5-4 and TRBJ1-1; D not resolved. The CDR3 has 13 amino acids. CDR1 and CDR2 (germline): SGHNT, YYREEE (reference sequence). Deletions cut 1 base from V and 8 bases from J, with 12 bases between. The CDR3 DNA reads TGTGCCAGCAGCTTGATTTTATCTGAAGAAGCTTTCTTT. Translation gives CASSLILSEEAFF.

This clone was observed once. V is TRBV6-1 and J is TRBJ1-2, with D hard to call. V dropped 1 base and J dropped 0 bases, with 9 bases sitting between them. CDR1 MNHNS and CDR2 SASEGT come from the germline V gene. This CDR3 is built from 15 residues. CDR3 coding DNA: TGTGCCAGCAGTGAAGGGCCAGATCCTAACTATGGCTACACCTTC. This sequence encodes CASSEGPDPNYGYTF.

The CDR3 DNA is TGTGCCAGCAGCCCTCGAGGGGGAAAGACCCGGAACACCGGGGAGCTGTTTTTT. Translated, it gives CASSPRGGKTRNTGELFF. The V and J genes are TRBV7-9 and TRBJ2-2; perhaps TRBD1 as D (6 bases). V was trimmed by 5 bases and J by 1 base, leaving 20 bases between them. Germline V lookup: CDR1 SEHNR, CDR2 FQNEAQ (reference sequence). This CDR3 contains 18 residues.

The genes are TRBV29-1 and TRBJ2-2; D call uncertain. This CDR3 is 10 amino acids long. CDR1 SQVTM and CDR2 ANQGSEA come from the germline V gene. Between the trimmed V and J ends, which lost 4 bases and 9 bases, there was a span of 6 bases. This CDR3 is CSVAERELFF. The CDR3 DNA follows: TGCAGCGTTGCGGAGAGGGAGCTGTTTTTT.

The chain joins TRBV6-5 to TRBJ2-1; the match to TRBD1 covers 8 bases. After removal of 4 bases from V and 5 bases from J, the junction contained 4 bases not matched to a gene. Germline-derived CDR1 and CDR2 are MNHEY and SVGAGI. This CDR3 spans 14 amino acids. The CDR3 region has the DNA TGTGCCAGCAGTTGGACAGGGACACACAATGAGCAGTTCTTC. It specifies CASSWTGTHNEQFF.

The rearrangement uses TRBV5-8 and TRBJ2-7, with 7 positions matching TRBD2. The V and J ends lost 1 base and 0 bases, in that order; junction bases with no gene match: 7. There are 16 residues in the CDR3. Germline V gives CDR1 SGHTS, CDR2 YDEGEE. The CDR3 DNA follows: TGTGCCAGCAGCTTGTCGAGCGGGGCGAGCTCCTACGAGCAGTACTTC. It translates to CASSLSSGASSYEQYF. Variable domain in full (rest from reference TRBV5-8 and TRBJ2-7): EAGVTQSPTHLIKTRGQQATLRCSPISGHTSVYWYQQALGLGLQFLLWYDEGEERNRGNFPPRFSGRQFPNYSSELNVNALELEDSALYLCASSLSSGASSYEQYFGPGTRLTVT.

V is TRBV6-1 and J is TRBJ1-2; D is unclear. Looked up from germline, CDR1 is MNHNS and CDR2 is SASEGT. Trimming cost V 0 bases and J 5 bases, with 7 bases left between them. This CDR3 contains 13 residues. In DNA, the CDR3 is TGTGCCAGCAGTGAAGCGGCCATATATGGCTACACCTTC. This sequence encodes CASSEAAIYGYTF.

This chain links TRBV7-2 with TRBJ2-2; 10 bases fit TRBD2. V shed 1 base, J shed 0 bases, and the junction held 5 bases outside the gene matches. This CDR3 region has 18 residues. The germline CDR1 and CDR2 sequences are SGHTA and FQGNSA. CDR3 in amino acids: CASSLEGSGGPNTGELFF. The CDR3 DNA is TGTGCCAGCAGCTTAGAAGGTAGCGGGGGGCCGAACACCGGGGAGCTGTTTTTT.

In DNA, the CDR3 is TGCGCCAGCAGCTCGACCCCGGGACAGGGGCGTGTTGGTGAAAAACTGTTTTTT. Amino acid sequence: CASSSTPGQGRVGEKLFF. The gene calls are TRBV5-1 and TRBJ1-4; TRBD1 matches at 10 bases. V dropped 3 bases and J dropped 7; count of bases not matched to a gene: 15. Looked up from germline, CDR1 is SGHRS and CDR2 is YFSETQ. This CDR3 has 18 amino acids.

The chain links TRBV11-1 to TRBJ2-5, with a weak D call TRBD1 (6 bases). The V gene's germline CDR1 is SGHAT and CDR2 FQDESV (reference sequence). The CDR3 loop spans 15 amino acids. Trimming took 0 bases from V and 4 from J, leaving 12 bases between them. For the CDR3, the DNA is TGTGCCAGCAGCTTAGCTCTGGGGGCGGGAGAGACCCAGTACTTC. It translates to CASSLALGAGETQYF.

The chain couples TRBV6-4 to TRBJ1-6, with unresolved D. The V end was cut by 4 bases, the J end by 0 bases, with 4 bases between. Per germline, CDR1 MRHNA and CDR2 SNTAGT. The CDR3 is made up of 14 amino acids. Here the CDR3 reads CASSASSYNSPLHF. CDR3 sequence (DNA): TGTGCCAGCAGTGCAAGCTCCTATAATTCACCCCTCCACTTT.